The 32 T cell receptor beta chains below come from one sample, sequenced in a study of blood T cells in healthy people across ages. Primed by a sample-barcoded 5' primer and a J-beta primer mix, a second PCR proceeded for about 7 to 11 cycles. MiXCR, run by TCRdb on the 5' RACE reads, gives a single entry per CDR3 protein. The table has approximately 820,000 distinct CDR3 sequences, 44% seen once. Source material: blood. The receptor source for this set is a man aged 55-75 years in good health.

This clonotype was found a few times. This sequence joins TRBV7-9 and TRBJ2-4, with 9 positions matching TRBD2. This CDR3 comprises 14 residues. J gave up 13 bases and V 1 base, and 8 bases lay outside the gene matches. Germline values: CDR1 SEHNR, CDR2 FQNEAQ (reference sequence). The chain's CDR3 is CASSLGVVAGEQYF. CDR3 nucleotide sequence: TGTGCCAGCAGCTTAGGCGTAGTAGCGGGGGAGCAGTACTTC.

This clonotype was counted ten times or more. The chain combines TRBV3-1 with TRBJ2-1; 7 nucleotides line up with TRBD2. Trimming at V came to 1 base and at J to 9 bases, leaving 0 bases not matched to a gene. This CDR3 spans 12 amino acids. Germline CDR1 reads LGHDT; CDR2 reads YNNKEL (reference sequence). CDR3 loop: CASSQGLAEQFF. CDR3 in DNA: TGTGCCAGCAGCCAAGGACTAGCTGAGCAGTTCTTC.

This clonotype was seen only a few times. This chain links TRBV28 with TRBJ1-4; D is unclear. This CDR3 comprises 12 residues. The V gene lost 3 bases and the J gene lost 11 bases, with 10 bases spanning the gap. Germline CDR1 MDHEN, CDR2 SYDVKM. The CDR3 protein is CASSFRAFKLFF. CDR3 DNA: TGTGCCAGCAGTTTTCGGGCCTTTAAACTGTTTTTT.

The CDR3 loop is CASSVARGQETQYF. The CDR3, as DNA: TGTGCCAGCAGTGTAGCAAGGGGACAAGAGACCCAGTACTTC. The chain couples TRBV6-1 to TRBJ2-5; D might be TRBD1 (5 bases). Trimming pared 4 bases from V and 2 bases from J, leaving 11 bases between. The CDR3 covers 14 residues. The germline V gene has CDR1 MNHNS and CDR2 SASEGT.

This chain uses TRBV24-1 with TRBJ2-1; 10 nucleotides line up with TRBD1. The CDR3 extends over 16 amino acids. Germline-derived CDR1 and CDR2 are KGHDR and SFDVKD. V shed 3 bases and J 7 bases; nucleotides not matched to a gene: 8. In DNA, the CDR3 is TGTGCCACCAGTGATACCGGGACAGGGGCCTCGAATGAGCAGTTCTTC. This translates into CATSDTGTGASNEQFF.

This clonotype has just a few counts. This chain connects TRBV14 to TRBJ2-1, with D possibly matching TRBD2 (6 bases). Germline CDR1 and CDR2: SGHDN and FVKESK. The CDR3 runs to 15 residues. The V and J ends lost 2 bases and 6 bases respectively, with 14 bases between them. The CDR3 region is CASSQNSGTVNEQFF. Written as DNA, the CDR3 is TGTGCCAGCAGCCAAAACTCCGGGACTGTCAATGAGCAGTTCTTC. Supplemented by reference TRBV14 and TRBJ2-1, the full variable domain reads EAGVTQFPSHSVIEKGQTVTLRCDPISGHDNLYWYRRVMGKEIKFLLHFVKESKQDESGMPNNRFLAERTGGTYSTLKVQPAELEDSGVYFCASSQNSGTVNEQFFGPGTRLTVL.

This clonotype showed up many times. CDR3 DNA: TGTGCCAGCAGCTTAGCGTCTTCCCCAGAGCAGTACTTC. Amino acids: CASSLASSPEQYF. The chain links TRBV7-2 to TRBJ2-7; D uncertain. CDR3 length equals 13 residues. The V end was cut by 0 bases, the J end by 7 bases, with 10 bases between. Germline V gene data show CDR1 as SGHTA and CDR2 as FQGNSA.

The V and J genes are TRBV20-1 and TRBJ1-2, with a weak D call TRBD1 (6 bases). The germline V gene encodes CDR1 DFQATT and CDR2 SNEGSKA (reference sequence). There are 15 residues in the CDR3. V lost 1 base, J lost 4 bases, and 16 bases lay in between. The CDR3 loop reads CSARALQGAGYGYTF. The CDR3 coding sequence is TGCAGTGCTAGAGCCTTACAGGGCGCGGGCTATGGCTACACCTTC.

This chain uses TRBV6-1 with TRBJ2-5; D perhaps matches TRBD2 (6 bases). The germline V gene encodes CDR1 MNHNS and CDR2 SASEGT. V lost 3 bases to trimming and J lost 5 bases, with 16 bases between them. The CDR3 is made up of 15 amino acids. The CDR3 coding sequence is TGTGCCAGCAGTGAGTTGGATGGGGGAGGTGAGACCCAGTACTTC. Protein: CASSELDGGGETQYF.

To note about this clonotype: The junction departs from the called germline gene at one end, perhaps through a read error. The V call is TRBV5-1, the J call TRBJ1-1; D perhaps matches TRBD1 (5 bases). This CDR3 is 14 amino acids long. Germline V gives CDR1 SGHRS, CDR2 YFSETQ. This CDR3 is CVSSLDGQNTEAFF. The CDR3 nucleotides read TGCGTCAGCAGCTTGGACGGACAGAACACTGAAGCTTTCTTT.

The rearrangement joins TRBV9 to TRBJ1-2, with D hard to call. Trimming removed 0 bases from V and 5 bases from J, with 14 bases in between. This CDR3 region has 15 residues. Germline CDR1 is SGDLS and CDR2 is YYNGEE. Written as DNA, the CDR3 is TGTGCCAGCAGCGTAGACGTAGGTTACGGATATGGCTACACCTTC. Residues: CASSVDVGYGYGYTF.

The chain couples TRBV3-1 to TRBJ2-5; D unresolved. Trimming removed 2 bases at V and 2 bases at J, with 9 bases between. Germline V gives CDR1 LGHDT, CDR2 YNNKEL (reference sequence). The CDR3 extends over 14 amino acids. CDR3: CASSQFSGQETQYF. The DNA of the CDR3 is TGTGCCAGCAGCCAATTCTCTGGACAAGAGACCCAGTACTTC.

The V and J genes are TRBV30 and TRBJ2-4; D might be TRBD2 (5 bases). The CDR3 extends over 11 amino acids. Germline-derived CDR1 and CDR2 are GTSNPN and SVGIG (reference sequence). Between the trimmed V and J ends, which lost 1 base and 9 bases, there was a span of 7 bases. The CDR3, as DNA: TGTGCCTGGAGTGGGGCGGGCATTCAGTACTTC. Amino acids: CAWSGAGIQYF.

The table lists this clonotype with a few counts. The chain carries TRBV5-6 and TRBJ2-5, with D perhaps TRBD1 or TRBD2 (5 bases each). This CDR3 comprises 16 residues. V was clipped by 3 bases and J by 3 bases, with 18 bases between them. The germline CDR1 and CDR2 sequences are SGHDT and YYEEEE. CDR3 DNA: TGTGCCAGCAGCTCCGGGACGCGAAAAGAAAAAGAGACCCAGTACTTC. This codes for CASSSGTRKEKETQYF.

This clonotype was recorded a few times. V is TRBV7-2 and J is TRBJ2-7; 7 nucleotides align to TRBD2. Germline lookup yields CDR1 SGHTA and CDR2 FQGNSA. This CDR3 has 15 residues. V was clipped by 1 base and J by 2 bases; unmatched bases: 5. The DNA of the CDR3 is TGTGCCAGCAGCTTAGAGGGGACTACCGCCTACGAGCAGTACTTC. Translated: CASSLEGTTAYEQYF.

As concerns this clonotype: A much larger clone is a single base away; this may be a read error. The gene calls are TRBV4-2 and TRBJ1-6; 7 bases agree with TRBD1. V lost 0 bases to trimming and J lost 7 bases; unmatched junction nucleotides: 6. Germline CDR1 and CDR2: LGHNA and YNFKEQ. The CDR3 consists of 16 residues. The DNA of the CDR3 is TGTGCCAGCAGCCAAGATGGAGACAGGGACAATTCACCCCTCCACTTT. Protein: CASSQDGDRDNSPLHF.

This clonotype was picked up one time. The genes are TRBV12-3 or TRBV12-4 and TRBJ1-1, with TRBD1 matching over 8 bases. This CDR3 region has 16 residues. V was clipped by 8 bases and J by 1 base; unmatched bases: 12. For the CDR3, the DNA is TGTGCCAGCGGGTGGACAGGGAAGATCCCGAACACTGAAGCTTTCTTT. Residues: CASGWTGKIPNTEAFF.

The V call is TRBV11-2, the J call TRBJ2-5; D unresolved. Germline assignment: CDR1 SGHAT and CDR2 FQNNGV. This CDR3 has 13 amino acids. The germline V and J ends were trimmed by 3 bases and 2 bases, with 7 bases remaining between them. This chain's CDR3 is CASSFSPQETQYF. The CDR3 DNA reads as TGTGCCAGCAGCTTTTCCCCTCAAGAGACCCAGTACTTC.

This chain joins TRBV24-1 and TRBJ1-1; no clear D gene. The germline V gene has CDR1 KGHDR and CDR2 SFDVKD. The CDR3 is 13 residues long. V dropped 10 bases and J dropped 3 bases, with 14 bases sitting between them. The CDR3 nucleotides read TGTGCCACGCGTGGCGAGTTGGACACTGAAGCTTTCTTT. It encodes CATRGELDTEAFF.

This clonotype was detected only a few times. The germline gene is not matched at one end of the junction; a read error may be the cause. The chain employs TRBV7-2 and TRBJ1-6; D is unresolved. The CDR3 has 14 amino acids. The germline V gene encodes CDR1 SGHTA and CDR2 FQGNSA. CDR3 in DNA: TGTGCCAGCAGCTTAGGGCCCTACAATTCACCCCTCCACTTT. Amino acids: CASSLGPYNSPLHF.

In this sample, this clonotype turned up a few times. The genes are TRBV30 and TRBJ1-2; D remains unclear. Germline CDR1 GTSNPN, CDR2 SVGIG (reference sequence). The CDR3 is made up of 13 amino acids. Trimming took 2 bases from V and 2 from J, leaving 9 bases between them. CDR3 sequence (DNA): TGTGCCTGGAGTCTGGGGATCAACTATGGCTACACCTTC. This sequence encodes CAWSLGINYGYTF.

This clonotype was observed at least ten times. The genes are TRBV6-6 and TRBJ1-2, with a tentative D call TRBD1 (5 bases). Trimming took off 0 bases at V and 3 bases at J, with 5 bases between the two ends. The germline V gene has CDR1 MNHNY and CDR2 SVGAGI (reference sequence). This CDR3 region has 13 residues. Here the CDR3 reads CASSYSGDYGYTF. The CDR3 DNA follows: TGTGCCAGCAGTTACTCGGGGGACTATGGCTACACCTTC.

Turning to this clonotype: A read error is possible here, since a much larger clone lies one base away. V usage is TRBV7-2 and J usage is TRBJ2-5; 7 bases match TRBD1. Germline V CDR1 and CDR2: SGHTA, FQGNSA. The CDR3 spans 14 residues. With V trimmed by 5 bases and J by 3 bases, 6 bases remained unmatched. The CDR3 protein is CASSAGTVKETQYF. As DNA, the CDR3 is TGTGCCAGCAGCGCCGGGACAGTCAAAGAGACCCAGTACTTC.

Only a few counts were recorded for this clonotype. The chain employs TRBV5-1 and TRBJ2-1; tentative D call: TRBD1 (6 bases). The CDR3 contains 15 residues. The germline V gene encodes CDR1 SGHRS and CDR2 YFSETQ. The V and J ends lost 2 bases and 0 bases respectively, with 9 bases between them. CDR3 sequence: CASSFRDNSYNEQFF. The CDR3 DNA sequence: TGCGCCAGCAGCTTTCGGGACAACTCCTACAATGAGCAGTTCTTC.

This clonotype has at least ten counts. This sequence joins TRBV3-1 and TRBJ2-7; 7 bases are shared with TRBD1. Germline-derived CDR1 and CDR2 are LGHDT and YNNKEL (reference sequence). V trimming: 1 base; J trimming: 4 bases; junction bases outside the gene matches: 1. This CDR3 region has 13 residues. The CDR3 DNA follows: TGTGCCAGCAGCCAAGTCAGGGGGTACGAGCAGTACTTC. Protein: CASSQVRGYEQYF.

On this clonotype: A single base separates this from a much larger clone, so it may be a read error. The chain has TRBV5-1 and TRBJ2-7, with 11 nucleotides matching TRBD1. V shed 3 bases, J shed 10 bases, and the junction held 6 bases outside the gene matches. Germline V gives CDR1 SGHRS, CDR2 YFSETQ. This CDR3 has 13 amino acids. The CDR3 is CASSSRDRGAQYF. The CDR3 DNA reads as TGCGCCAGCAGCTCCCGGGACAGGGGGGCCCAGTACTTC.

This clonotype was seen a handful of times. The gene calls are TRBV4-3 and TRBJ2-2; no clear D gene. The CDR3 loop spans 13 amino acids. V shed 0 bases and J shed 8 bases, with 7 bases lying between them. CDR1 is LGHNA and CDR2 is YSLEER in the germline V gene. Here the CDR3 DNA reads TGCGCCAGCAGCCAAGAAGGAAGTGGGGAGCTGTTTTTT. This gives the protein CASSQEGSGELFF.

This clonotype was seen only a few times. The chain links TRBV6-2 or TRBV6-3 to TRBJ2-1; D call uncertain. Germline loops: CDR1 MNHEY, CDR2 SVGEGT. The V and J ends lost 6 bases and 2 bases respectively, with 5 bases between them. The CDR3 is 12 amino acids. CDR3 DNA: TGTGCCAGCAGCAACCCCTACAATGAGCAGTTCTTC. Its translation: CASSNPYNEQFF.

The chain links TRBV3-1 to TRBJ2-1, with D possibly TRBD2 on 6 matching bases. CDR1 and CDR2 from the germline V gene are LGHDT and YNNKEL (reference sequence). The CDR3 totals 16 residues. V was clipped by 1 base and J by 10 bases, with 20 bases between them. The CDR3: CASSQGDSLLGNEQFF. In nucleotides, the CDR3 is TGTGCCAGCAGCCAAGGGGACTCCCTCCTCGGGAACGAGCAGTTCTTC.

V and J are TRBV4-3 and TRBJ1-4, with D possibly matching TRBD1 (5 bases). This CDR3 has 13 residues. V was pared by 9 bases and J by 7 bases, with 15 bases between. Germline CDR1 and CDR2: LGHNA and YSLEER. CDR3 sequence (DNA): TGCGCCAGTCAGCCCGAGGGGAGTGAAAAACTGTTTTTT. Amino acid sequence: CASQPEGSEKLFF.

The chain employs TRBV6-1 and TRBJ1-2; no definite D call. Germline lookup yields CDR1 MNHNS and CDR2 SASEGT. Trimming pared 0 bases from V and 1 base from J, leaving 6 bases between. The CDR3 sequence is 14 residues long. CDR3 amino acids: CASSEAGYNYGYTF. The DNA for the CDR3 is TGTGCCAGCAGTGAAGCGGGGTATAACTATGGCTACACCTTC.

This clonotype appeared many times. The chain links TRBV5-1 to TRBJ2-7; D is possibly TRBD2 (5 bases). CDR3 size: 13 residues. Germline assignment: CDR1 SGHRS and CDR2 YFSETQ. The germline V and J ends were trimmed by 4 bases and 5 bases, with 13 bases remaining between them. CDR3 sequence: CASSAGHGHEQYF. The DNA for the CDR3 is TGCGCCAGCAGCGCGGGTCATGGCCACGAGCAGTACTTC.